This T cell receptor beta chain comes out of a study of T cells after yellow fever vaccination. Findings and caveats of the study: Booster samples showed a return of most primary-vaccination clones (under 98% CD4, about 88% CD8). Some clonotypes, a small share, were shared between CD4 and CD8 compartments.

Turning to this clonotype: The antigen is not known.

From the 5' RACE reads, TCRdb called clonotypes with MiXCR, one entry per CDR3 protein. The profile covers 110,000 to 150,000 distinct CDR3 sequences, with under 7% appearing a single time and under 0.8% taken by the ten largest. The CDR3 covers 16 residues. Per the germline V gene, CDR1 is LGHDT and CDR2 is YNNKEL (reference sequence). V was trimmed by 1 base and J by 5 bases, leaving 17 bases between them. The sequence was obtained from a young man who received the YFV17D yellow fever vaccine. The chain is built from TRBV3-1 and TRBJ1-2, with TRBD1 as a possible D gene (5 bases). Sequenced here: CD4+ T cells sorted from PBMCs, sampled 10 days after the yellow fever booster vaccination. CDR3 coding DNA: TGTGCCAGCAGCCAAGTGGCAGGGTCGCACCTTTATGGCTACACCTTC. Protein: CASSQVAGSHLYGYTF.